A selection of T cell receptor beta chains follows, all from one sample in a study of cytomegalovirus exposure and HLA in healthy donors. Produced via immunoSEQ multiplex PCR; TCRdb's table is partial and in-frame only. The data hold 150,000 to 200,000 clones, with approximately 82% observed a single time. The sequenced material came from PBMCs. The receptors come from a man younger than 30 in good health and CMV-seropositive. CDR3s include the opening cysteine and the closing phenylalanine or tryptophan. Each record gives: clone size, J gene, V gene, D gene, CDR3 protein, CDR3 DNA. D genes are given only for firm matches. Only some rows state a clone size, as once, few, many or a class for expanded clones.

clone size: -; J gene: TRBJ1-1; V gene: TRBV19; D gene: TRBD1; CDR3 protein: CASRTGYGYTEAFF; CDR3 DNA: TGTGCCAGTAGGACAGGGTATGGGTACACTGAAGCTTTCTTT
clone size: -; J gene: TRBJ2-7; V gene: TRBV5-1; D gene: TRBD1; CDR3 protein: CASSWGTGGYEQYF; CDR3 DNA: TGCGCCAGCAGCTGGGGGACAGGGGGGTACGAGCAGTACTTC
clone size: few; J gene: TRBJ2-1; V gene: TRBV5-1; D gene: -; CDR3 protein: CASSSAEVFDEQFF; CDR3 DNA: TGCGCCAGCAGCTCTGCTGAGGTTTTCGATGAGCAGTTCTTC
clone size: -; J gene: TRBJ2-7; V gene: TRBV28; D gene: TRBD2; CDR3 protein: CASNRLAGSYEQYF; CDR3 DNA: TGTGCCAGCAATAGACTAGCGGGTAGTTACGAGCAGTACTTC
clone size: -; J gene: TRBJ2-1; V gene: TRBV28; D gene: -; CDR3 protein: CASSSPTVGQRYNEQFF; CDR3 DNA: TGTGCCAGCAGTTCACCGACAGTGGGGCAGAGGTACAATGAGCAGTTCTTC
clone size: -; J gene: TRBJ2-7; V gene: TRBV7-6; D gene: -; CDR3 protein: CASSLKKQGGGYEQYF; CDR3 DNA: TGTGCCAGCAGCTTAAAAAAACAGGGTGGGGGCTACGAGCAGTACTTC
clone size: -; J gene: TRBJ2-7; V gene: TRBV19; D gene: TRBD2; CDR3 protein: CASSSGASGLYEQYF; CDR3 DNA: TGTGCCAGTAGTTCCGGGGCTAGCGGACTCTACGAGCAGTACTTC
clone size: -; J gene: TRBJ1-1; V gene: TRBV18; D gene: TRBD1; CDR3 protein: CASSPLGTGEAFF; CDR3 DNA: TGTGCCAGCTCACCCCTGGGGACAGGTGAAGCTTTCTTT
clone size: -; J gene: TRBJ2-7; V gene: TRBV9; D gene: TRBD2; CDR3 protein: CASSVGLASYEQYF; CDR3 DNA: TGTGCCAGCAGCGTAGGACTAGCGAGCTACGAGCAGTACTTC
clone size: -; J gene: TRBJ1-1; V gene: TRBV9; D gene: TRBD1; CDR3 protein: CASSSRQGDSEAFF; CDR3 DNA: TGTGCCAGCAGCTCACGACAGGGTGATTCTGAAGCTTTCTTT
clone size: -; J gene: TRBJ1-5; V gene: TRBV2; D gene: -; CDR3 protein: CASSVQGGNQPQHF; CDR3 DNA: TGTGCCAGCAGTGTACAGGGCGGCAATCAGCCCCAGCATTTT
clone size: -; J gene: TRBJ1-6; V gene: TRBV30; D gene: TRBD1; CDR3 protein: CACAGQTNSPLHF; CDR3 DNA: TGTGCCTGTGCGGGACAGACAAATTCACCCCTCCACTTT
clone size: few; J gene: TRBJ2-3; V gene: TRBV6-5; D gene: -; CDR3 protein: CASSELTGADTQYF; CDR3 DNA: TGTGCCAGCAGTGAACTAACGGGAGCAGATACGCAGTATTTT
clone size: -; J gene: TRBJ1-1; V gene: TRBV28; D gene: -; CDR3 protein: CGSLMNTEAFF; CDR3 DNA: TGTGGTAGTTTGATGAACACTGAAGCTTTCTTT
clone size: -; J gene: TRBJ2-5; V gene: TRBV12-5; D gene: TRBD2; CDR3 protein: CASGHGLGATQYF; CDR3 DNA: TGTGCTAGTGGCCATGGACTAGGGGCGACCCAGTACTTC
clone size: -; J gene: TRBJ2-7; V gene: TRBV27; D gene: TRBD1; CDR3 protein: CASSLGTGGNYEQYF; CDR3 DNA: TGTGCCAGCAGTTTAGGGACAGGGGGCAATTACGAGCAGTACTTC
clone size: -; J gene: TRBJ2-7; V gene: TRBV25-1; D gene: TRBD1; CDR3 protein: CASSGGQVYEQYF; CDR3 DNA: TGTGCCAGCAGTGGAGGACAGGTCTACGAGCAGTACTTC